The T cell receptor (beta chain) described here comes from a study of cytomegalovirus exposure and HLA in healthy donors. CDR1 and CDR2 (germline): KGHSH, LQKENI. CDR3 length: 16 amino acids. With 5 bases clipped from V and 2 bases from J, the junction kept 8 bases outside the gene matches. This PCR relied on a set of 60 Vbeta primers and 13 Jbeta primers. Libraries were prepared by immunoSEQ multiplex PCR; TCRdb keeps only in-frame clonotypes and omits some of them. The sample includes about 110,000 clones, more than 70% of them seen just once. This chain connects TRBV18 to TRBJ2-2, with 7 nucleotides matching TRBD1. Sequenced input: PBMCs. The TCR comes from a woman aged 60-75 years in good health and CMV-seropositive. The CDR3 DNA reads TGTGCCAGCTCATCCTCCGGGACAGCTAACACCGGGGAGCTGTTTTTT. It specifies CASSSSGTANTGELFF.